The present entry profiles one TCR beta chain with its context. Its specificity is unknown. These data come from a study of cytomegalovirus exposure and HLA in healthy donors. Study at large: Unique TCRs numbering around 80 million, obtained from HLA-typed donors, made up an early data release. Findings and limits, study-wide: Usually a TCR sequence was rare, but some public TCRs were found in many donors. Altogether, some 170 TCR beta chains were recorded as cytomegalovirus-associated.

The PCR was carried out with 60 Vbeta primers and 13 Jbeta primers. Only in-frame clones appear in the TCRdb table, and some are missing; sequencing was by immunoSEQ multiplex PCR. The sample records approximately 150,000 clones, roughly 80% being singletons. Input material: PBMCs. This sequence was found in a man aged 50 or older in good health and CMV-seropositive.

The CDR3: CASSEQGSVYEQYF. In nucleotides, the CDR3 is TGTGCCAGCAGTGAACAGGGCTCGGTCTACGAGCAGTACTTC. V is TRBV2 and J is TRBJ2-5, with D possibly matching TRBD1 (5 bases). The J call may be in error: the DNA end matches TRBJ2-7 better. Per germline, CDR1 SNHLY and CDR2 FYNNEI. This CDR3 has 14 residues.